The clone carrying this T cell receptor beta chain appeared many times. Its antigen is currently unknown. Per the germline V gene, CDR1 is SQVTM and CDR2 is ANQGSEA. After removal of 2 bases from V and 6 bases from J, the junction contained 8 bases not matched to a gene. This CDR3 has 14 residues. The record originates from a study of post-analysis software for immune sequencing data. Findings of the study overall: The five TRBV segments detected at higher frequency in patients than in controls included TRBV5-6, TRBV5-1 and TRBV20-1. Batch-mates among the samples co-clustered strongly by F measure.

Unique-molecular-identifier-tagged TCR beta cDNA libraries were used. Each CDR3 protein gets one entry after TCRdb re-called the PCR reads with MiXCR. Altogether about half a million distinct CDR3 sequences are present, around 36% being singletons, with the ten largest covering about 6%. This rearrangement joins TRBV29-1 to TRBJ1-2; 8 bases map to TRBD1. The sequence came from a girl younger than 18 with multiple sclerosis. The sequenced sample was blood. The CDR3: CSVEIAGGANGYTF. DNA of the CDR3: TGCAGCGTTGAAATCGCAGGGGGCGCTAATGGCTACACCTTC.